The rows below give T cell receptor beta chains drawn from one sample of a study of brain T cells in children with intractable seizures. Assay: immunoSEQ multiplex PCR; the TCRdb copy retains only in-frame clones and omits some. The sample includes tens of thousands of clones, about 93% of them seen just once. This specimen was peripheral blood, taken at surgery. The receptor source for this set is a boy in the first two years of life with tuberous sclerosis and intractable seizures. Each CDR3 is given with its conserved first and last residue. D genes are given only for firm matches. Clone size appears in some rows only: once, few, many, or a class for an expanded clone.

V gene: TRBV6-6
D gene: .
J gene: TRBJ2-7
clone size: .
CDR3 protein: CASSNRGDLYEQYF
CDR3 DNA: TGTGCCAGCTCCAACCGGGGTGACCTCTACGAGCAGTACTTC

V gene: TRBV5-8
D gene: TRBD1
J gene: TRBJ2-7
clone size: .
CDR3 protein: CASSLQTGSSYEQYF
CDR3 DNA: TGTGCCAGCAGCTTGCAGACAGGGAGCTCCTACGAGCAGTACTTC

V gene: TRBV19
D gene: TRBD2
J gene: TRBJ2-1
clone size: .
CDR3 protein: CASSNLAGADNEQFF
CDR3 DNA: TGTGCCAGTAGTAACCTAGCGGGGGCCGACAATGAGCAGTTCTTC

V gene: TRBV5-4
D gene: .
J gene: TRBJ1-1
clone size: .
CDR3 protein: CASSPGRQSSSEAFF
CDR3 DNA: TGTGCCAGCAGCCCGGGACGCCAGTCGAGTTCTGAAGCTTTCTTT

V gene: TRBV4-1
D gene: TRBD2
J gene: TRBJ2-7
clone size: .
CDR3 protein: CASSQESAGGPEQYF
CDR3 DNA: TGCGCCAGCAGCCAAGAATCGGCGGGAGGGCCCGAGCAGTACTTC

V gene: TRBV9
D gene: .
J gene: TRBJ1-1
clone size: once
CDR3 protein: CASSVDGPNTEAFF
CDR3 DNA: TGTGCCAGCAGCGTAGACGGACCCAACACTGAAGCTTTCTTT

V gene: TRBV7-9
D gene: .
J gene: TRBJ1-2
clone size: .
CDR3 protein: CASSLVTGGLDGYTF
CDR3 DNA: TGTGCCAGCAGCTTAGTTACCGGGGGGCTCGACGGCTACACCTTC

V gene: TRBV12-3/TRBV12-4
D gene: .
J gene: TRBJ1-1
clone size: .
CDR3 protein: CASILGPNTEAFF
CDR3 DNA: TGTGCCAGCATCTTGGGACCGAACACTGAAGCTTTCTTT

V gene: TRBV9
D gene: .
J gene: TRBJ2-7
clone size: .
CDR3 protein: CASSEGGGPPYEQYF
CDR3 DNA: TGTGCCAGCAGCGAAGGAGGGGGCCCCCCCTACGAGCAGTACTTC

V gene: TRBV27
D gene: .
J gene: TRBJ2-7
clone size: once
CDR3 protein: CASQAARSYEQYF
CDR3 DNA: TGTGCCAGCCAAGCCGCCCGCTCCTACGAGCAGTACTTC

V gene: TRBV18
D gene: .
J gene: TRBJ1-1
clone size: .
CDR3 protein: CASSPWDTEAFF
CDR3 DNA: TGTGCCAGCTCACCCTGGGACACTGAAGCTTTCTTT

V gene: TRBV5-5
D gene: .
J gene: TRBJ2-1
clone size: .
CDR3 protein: CASSLSSGIYNEQFF
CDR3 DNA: TGTGCCAGCAGCTTGTCCAGCGGAATATACAATGAGCAGTTCTTC

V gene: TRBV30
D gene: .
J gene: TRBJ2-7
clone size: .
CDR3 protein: CAGVSGPTYEQYF
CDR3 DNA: TGTGCCGGGGTGAGTGGTCCAACCTACGAGCAGTACTTC

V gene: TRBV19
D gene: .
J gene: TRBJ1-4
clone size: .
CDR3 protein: CASSLGGKYPEKLFF
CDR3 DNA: TGTGCCAGTAGCTTAGGGGGGAAATATCCTGAAAAACTGTTTTTT

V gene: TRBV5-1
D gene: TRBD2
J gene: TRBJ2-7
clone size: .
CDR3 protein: CASSLAGRSSYEQYF
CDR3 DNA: TGCGCCAGCAGCTTGGCCGGGAGGAGCTCCTACGAGCAGTACTTC

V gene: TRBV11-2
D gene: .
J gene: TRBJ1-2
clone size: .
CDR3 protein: CGQRPQALCYGYTF
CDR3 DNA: TGTGGCCAGCGACCCCAGGCACTCTGCTATGGCTACACCTTC

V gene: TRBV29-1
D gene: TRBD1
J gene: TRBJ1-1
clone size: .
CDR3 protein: CSVDRTGGNTEAFF
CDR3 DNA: TGCAGCGTGGATAGAACAGGGGGAAACACTGAAGCTTTCTTT

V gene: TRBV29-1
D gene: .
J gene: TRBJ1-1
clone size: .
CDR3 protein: CSVEGREGHSNTEAFF
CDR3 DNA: TGCAGCGTTGAAGGCCGGGAAGGGCACTCAAACACTGAAGCTTTCTTT

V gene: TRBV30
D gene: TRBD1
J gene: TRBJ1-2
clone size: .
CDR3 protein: CAWSEAGGYYGYTF
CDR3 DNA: TGTGCCTGGAGTGAGGCAGGGGGATACTATGGCTACACCTTC

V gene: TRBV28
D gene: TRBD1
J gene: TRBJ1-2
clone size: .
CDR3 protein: CASSLEQGNYGYTF
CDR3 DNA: TGTGCCAGCAGTTTAGAACAGGGGAACTATGGCTACACCTTC

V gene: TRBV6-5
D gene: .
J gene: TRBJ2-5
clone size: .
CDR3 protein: CASTAHETQYF
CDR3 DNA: TGTGCCAGCACAGCCCACGAGACCCAGTACTTC

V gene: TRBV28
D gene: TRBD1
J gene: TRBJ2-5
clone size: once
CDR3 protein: CASSWGTGVKTQYF
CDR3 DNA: TGTGCCAGCAGTTGGGGGACAGGGGTTAAGACCCAGTACTTC

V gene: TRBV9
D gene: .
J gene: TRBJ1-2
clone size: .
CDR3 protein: CASSALMGRNYTF
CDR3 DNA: TGTGCCAGCAGCGCCCTAATGGGCCGGAACTACACCTTC

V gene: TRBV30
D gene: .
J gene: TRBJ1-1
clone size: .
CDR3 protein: CAWSVLGGTEAFF
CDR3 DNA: TGTGCCTGGAGTGTACTGGGGGGGACTGAAGCTTTCTTT

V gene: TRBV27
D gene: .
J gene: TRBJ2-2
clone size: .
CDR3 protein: CASSVRSPDTGELFF
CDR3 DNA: TGTGCCAGCAGTGTGAGGAGTCCGGACACCGGGGAGCTGTTTTTT

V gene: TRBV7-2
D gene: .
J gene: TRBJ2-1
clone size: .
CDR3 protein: CASSLLTRVNEQFF
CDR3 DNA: TGTGCCAGCAGCTTATTAACCAGGGTCAATGAGCAGTTCTTC

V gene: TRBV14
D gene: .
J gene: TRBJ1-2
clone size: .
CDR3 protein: CASSPGGFGYGYTF
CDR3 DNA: TGTGCCAGCAGCCCGGGGGGATTCGGCTATGGCTACACCTTC

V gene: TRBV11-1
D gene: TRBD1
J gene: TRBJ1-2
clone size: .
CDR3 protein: CASSLEQGAGYGYTF
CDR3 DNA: TGTGCCAGCAGCTTAGAGCAGGGGGCTGGATATGGCTACACCTTC

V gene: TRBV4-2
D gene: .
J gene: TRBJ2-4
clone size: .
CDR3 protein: CASSQESTRQRIQYF
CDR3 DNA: TGTGCCAGCAGCCAAGAGTCCACTAGACAACGCATTCAGTACTTC

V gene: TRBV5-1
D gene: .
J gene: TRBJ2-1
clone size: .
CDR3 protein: CASSLGESQFF
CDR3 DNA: TGCGCCAGCAGCTTGGGAGAATCCCAGTTCTTC

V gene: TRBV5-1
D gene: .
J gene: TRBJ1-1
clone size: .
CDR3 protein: CASSLQVSNTEAFF
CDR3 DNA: TGCGCCAGCAGCTTACAAGTTTCAAACACTGAAGCTTTCTTT

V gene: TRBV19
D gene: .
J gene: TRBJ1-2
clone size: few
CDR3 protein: CASKSPSGGYTF
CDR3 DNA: TGTGCCAGTAAGTCGCCAAGCGGAGGCTACACCTTC

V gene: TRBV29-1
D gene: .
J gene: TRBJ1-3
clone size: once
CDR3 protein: CSVKDPRRSGNTIYF
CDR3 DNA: TGCAGCGTGAAGGACCCTCGACGCTCTGGAAACACCATATATTTT

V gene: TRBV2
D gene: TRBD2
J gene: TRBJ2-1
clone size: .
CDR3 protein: CASSGASGLPSDEQFF
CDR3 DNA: TGTGCCAGCAGTGGGGCTAGCGGACTCCCCAGCGATGAGCAGTTCTTC

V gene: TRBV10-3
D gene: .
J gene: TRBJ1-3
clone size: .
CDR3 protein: CAISVGGYGNTIYF
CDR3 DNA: TGTGCCATCAGTGTTGGGGGTTACGGAAACACCATATATTTT

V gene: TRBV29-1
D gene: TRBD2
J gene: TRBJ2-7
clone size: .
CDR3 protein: CSVFGTSGSSYEQYF
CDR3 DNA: TGCAGCGTTTTCGGGACTAGCGGGAGCTCCTACGAGCAGTACTTC

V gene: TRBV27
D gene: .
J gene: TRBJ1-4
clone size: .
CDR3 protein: CASRRTEVNEKLFF
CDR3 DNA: TGTGCCAGCAGACGGACAGAGGTTAATGAAAAACTGTTTTTT

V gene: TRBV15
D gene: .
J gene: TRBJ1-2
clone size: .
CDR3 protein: CATSSRGEWNGYTF
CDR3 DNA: TGTGCCACCAGCAGCAGGGGAGAATGGAATGGCTACACCTTC

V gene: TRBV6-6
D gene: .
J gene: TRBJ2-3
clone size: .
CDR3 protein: CASSPPLDTQYF
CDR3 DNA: TGTGCCAGCAGTCCCCCCTTGGATACGCAGTATTTT

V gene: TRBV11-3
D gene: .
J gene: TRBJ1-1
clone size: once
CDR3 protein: CASSTSRDTEAFF
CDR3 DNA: TGTGCCAGCAGCACCAGCAGGGACACTGAAGCTTTCTTT

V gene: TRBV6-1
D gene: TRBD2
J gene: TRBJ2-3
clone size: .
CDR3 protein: CASSEPFGGITDTQYF
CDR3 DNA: TGTGCCAGCAGTGAACCCTTCGGGGGGATTACAGATACGCAGTATTTT

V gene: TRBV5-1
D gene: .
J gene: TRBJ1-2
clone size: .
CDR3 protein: CASSLVGDHYGYTF
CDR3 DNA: TGCGCCAGCAGCTTGGTGGGGGATCACTATGGCTACACCTTC

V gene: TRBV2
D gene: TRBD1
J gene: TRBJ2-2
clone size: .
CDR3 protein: CASSAGTANTGELFF
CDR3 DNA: TGTGCCAGCAGTGCGGGGACAGCGAACACCGGGGAGCTGTTTTTT

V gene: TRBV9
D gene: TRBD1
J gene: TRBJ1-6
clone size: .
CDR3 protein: CASSVVAPGTGANSPLHF
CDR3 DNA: TGTGCCAGCAGCGTAGTGGCCCCCGGGACAGGTGCAAATTCACCCCTCCACTTT

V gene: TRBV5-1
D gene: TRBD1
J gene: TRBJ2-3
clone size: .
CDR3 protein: CASSLGQETDTQYF
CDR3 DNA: TGCGCCAGCAGCCTCGGACAGGAGACAGATACGCAGTATTTT

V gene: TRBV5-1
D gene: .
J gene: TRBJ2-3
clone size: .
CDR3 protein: CASSDLRQGDTQYF
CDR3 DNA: TGCGCCAGCAGCGACCTAAGGCAGGGTGATACGCAGTATTTT

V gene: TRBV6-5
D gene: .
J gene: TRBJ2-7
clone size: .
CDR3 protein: CASSSPGAYEQYF
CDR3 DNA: TGTGCCAGCAGTTCCCCTGGGGCCTACGAGCAGTACTTC

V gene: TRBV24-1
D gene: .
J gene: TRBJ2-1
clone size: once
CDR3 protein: CATSPRAGSYNEQFF
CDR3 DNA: TGTGCCACCAGTCCGAGGGCCGGGTCCTACAATGAGCAGTTCTTC

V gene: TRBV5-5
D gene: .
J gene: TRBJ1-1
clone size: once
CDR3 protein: CASSKEGGDTEAFF
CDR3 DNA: TGTGCCAGCAGCAAAGAGGGGGGGGACACTGAAGCTTTCTTT

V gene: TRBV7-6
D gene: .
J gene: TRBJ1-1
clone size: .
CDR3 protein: CASSLDQVGGNTEAFF
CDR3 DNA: TGTGCCAGCAGCTTAGATCAAGTTGGGGGGAACACTGAAGCTTTCTTT

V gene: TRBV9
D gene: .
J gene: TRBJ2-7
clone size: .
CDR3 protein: CASSVGVGYEQYF
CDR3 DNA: TGTGCCAGCAGCGTAGGGGTGGGTTACGAGCAGTACTTC

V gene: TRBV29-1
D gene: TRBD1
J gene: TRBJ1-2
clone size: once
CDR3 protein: CSARGQGARGYTF
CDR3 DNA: TGCAGCGCCCGAGGGCAGGGGGCGCGTGGCTACACCTTC